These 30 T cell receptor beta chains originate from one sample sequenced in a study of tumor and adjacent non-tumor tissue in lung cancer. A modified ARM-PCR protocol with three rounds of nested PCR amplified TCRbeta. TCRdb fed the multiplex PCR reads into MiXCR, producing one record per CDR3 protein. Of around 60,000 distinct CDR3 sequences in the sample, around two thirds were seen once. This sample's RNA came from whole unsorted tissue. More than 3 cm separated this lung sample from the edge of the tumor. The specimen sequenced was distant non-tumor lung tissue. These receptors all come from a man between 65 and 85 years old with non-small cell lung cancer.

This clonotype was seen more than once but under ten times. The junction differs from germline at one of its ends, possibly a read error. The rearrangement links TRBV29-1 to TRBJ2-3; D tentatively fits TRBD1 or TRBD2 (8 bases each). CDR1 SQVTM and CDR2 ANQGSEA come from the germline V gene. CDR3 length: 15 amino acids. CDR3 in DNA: TGCAGCGTTGACGGGACAGGAGCGGGGGCAGATATGCAGTATTTT. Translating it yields CSVDGTGAGADMQYF.

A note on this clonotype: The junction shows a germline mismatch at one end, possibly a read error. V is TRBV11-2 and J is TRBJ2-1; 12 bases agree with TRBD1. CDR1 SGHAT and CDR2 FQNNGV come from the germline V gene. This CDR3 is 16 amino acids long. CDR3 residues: CASSLGGTGGIDEQFF. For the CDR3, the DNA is TGTGCCAGCAGCTTAGGCGGGACAGGGGGCATTGATGAGCAATTCTTC.

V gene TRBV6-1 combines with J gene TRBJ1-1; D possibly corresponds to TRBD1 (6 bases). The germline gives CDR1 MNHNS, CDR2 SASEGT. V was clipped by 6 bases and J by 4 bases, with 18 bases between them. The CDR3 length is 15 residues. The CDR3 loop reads CASSREGGGGTEAFF. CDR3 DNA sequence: TGTGCCAGCAGCCGGGAAGGGGGGGGGGGCACTGAAGCTTTCTTT.

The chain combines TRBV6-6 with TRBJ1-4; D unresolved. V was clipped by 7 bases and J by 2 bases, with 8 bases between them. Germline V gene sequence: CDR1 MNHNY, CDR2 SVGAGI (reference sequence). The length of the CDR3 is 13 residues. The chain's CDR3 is CASKIGTNEKLFF. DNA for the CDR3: TGTGCCAGCAAGATAGGGACTAATGAAAAACTGTTTTTT.

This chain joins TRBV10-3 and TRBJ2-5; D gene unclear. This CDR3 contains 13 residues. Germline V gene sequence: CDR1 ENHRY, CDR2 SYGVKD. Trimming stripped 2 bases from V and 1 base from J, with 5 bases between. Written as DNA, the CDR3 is TGTGCCATCAGTGAGGGAAGCCAAGAGACCCAGTACTTC. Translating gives CAISEGSQETQYF.

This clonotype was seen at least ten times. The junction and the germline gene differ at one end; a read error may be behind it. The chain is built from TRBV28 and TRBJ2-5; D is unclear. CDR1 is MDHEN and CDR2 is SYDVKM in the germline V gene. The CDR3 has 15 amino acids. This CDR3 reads CASSLWNSQQGTQYF. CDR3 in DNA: TGTGCCAGCAGTTTATGGAACAGCCAGCAAGGGACCCAGTACTTC. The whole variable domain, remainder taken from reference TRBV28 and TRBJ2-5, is DVKVTQSSRYLVKRTGEKVFLECVQDMDHENMFWYRQDPGLGLRLIYFSYDVKMKEKGDIPEGYSVSREKKERFSLILESASTNQTSMYLCASSLWNSQQGTQYFGPGTRLLVL.

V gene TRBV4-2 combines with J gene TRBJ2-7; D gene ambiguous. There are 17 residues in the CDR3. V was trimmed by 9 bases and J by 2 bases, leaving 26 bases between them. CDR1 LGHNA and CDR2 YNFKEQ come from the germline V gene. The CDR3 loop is CASNQDGHGLQTYEQYF. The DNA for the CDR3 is TGTGCCAGTAACCAAGATGGGCATGGGCTACAAACCTACGAGCAGTACTTC.

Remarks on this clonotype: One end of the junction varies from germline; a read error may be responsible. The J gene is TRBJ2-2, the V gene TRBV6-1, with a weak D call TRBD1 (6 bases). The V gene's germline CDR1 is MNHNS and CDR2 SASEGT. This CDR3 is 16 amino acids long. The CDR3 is CASSNSQGSDTWELFF. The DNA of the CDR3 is TGTGCCAGCAGTAATTCACAGGGTTCGGACACCTGGGAGCTATTTTTT.

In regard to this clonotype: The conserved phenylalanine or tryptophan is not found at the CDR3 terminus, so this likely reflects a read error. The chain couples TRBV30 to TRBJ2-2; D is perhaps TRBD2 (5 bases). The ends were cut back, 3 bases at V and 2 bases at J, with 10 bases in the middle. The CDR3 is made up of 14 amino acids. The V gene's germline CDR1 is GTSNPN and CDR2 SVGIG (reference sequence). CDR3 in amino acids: CAWRWTENTGELFL. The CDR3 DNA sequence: TGTGCCTGGAGGTGGACTGAAAACACCGGGGAGCTGTTTTTA.

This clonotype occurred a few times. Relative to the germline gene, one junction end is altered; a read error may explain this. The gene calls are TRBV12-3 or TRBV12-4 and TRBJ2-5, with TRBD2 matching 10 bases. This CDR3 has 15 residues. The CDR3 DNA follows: TGTGCCGGCAGCCCTCGGGGTTTAGCGGGGGGGACCCAGTACTTC. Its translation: CAGSPRGLAGGTQYF.

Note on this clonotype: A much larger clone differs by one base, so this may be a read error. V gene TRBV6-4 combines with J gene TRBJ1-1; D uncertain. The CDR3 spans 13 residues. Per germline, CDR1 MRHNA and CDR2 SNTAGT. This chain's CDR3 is CASAEGENTEALF. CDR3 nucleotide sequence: TGTGCCAGCGCGGAAGGCGAGAACACTGAAGCTTTATTT.

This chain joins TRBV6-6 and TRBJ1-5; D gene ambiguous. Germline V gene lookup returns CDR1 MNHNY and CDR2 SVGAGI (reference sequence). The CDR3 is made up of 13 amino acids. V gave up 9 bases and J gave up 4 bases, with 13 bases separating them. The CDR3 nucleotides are TGTGCCAGTATGGAAGGGAGGAATCAGCCCCAGCATTTT. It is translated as CASMEGRNQPQHF.

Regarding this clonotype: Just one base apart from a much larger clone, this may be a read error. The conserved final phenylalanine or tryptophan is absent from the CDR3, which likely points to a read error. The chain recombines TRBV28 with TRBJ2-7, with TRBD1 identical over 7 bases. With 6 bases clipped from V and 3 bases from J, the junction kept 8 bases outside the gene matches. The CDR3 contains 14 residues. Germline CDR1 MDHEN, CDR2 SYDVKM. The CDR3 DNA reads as TGTGCCAGCAGATCGGGACAGTCATACTACGAGCAGTACTCC. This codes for CASRSGQSYYEQYS.

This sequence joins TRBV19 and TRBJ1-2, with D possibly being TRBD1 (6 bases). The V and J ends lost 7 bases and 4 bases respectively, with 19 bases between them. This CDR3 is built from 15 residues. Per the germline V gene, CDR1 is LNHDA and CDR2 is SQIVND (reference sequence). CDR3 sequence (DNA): TGTGCCAGTACCCGATCGGGGGGCGAGAGCTATGGCTACACCTTC. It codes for CASTRSGGESYGYTF.

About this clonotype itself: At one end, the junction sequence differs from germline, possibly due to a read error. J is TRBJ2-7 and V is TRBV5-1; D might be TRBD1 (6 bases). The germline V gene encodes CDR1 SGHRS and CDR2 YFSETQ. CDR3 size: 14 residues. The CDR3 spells CTSRLGSQGYDQYF. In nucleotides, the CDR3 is TGCACCAGCAGGTTGGGTTCTCAGGGGTACGATCAGTACTTC.

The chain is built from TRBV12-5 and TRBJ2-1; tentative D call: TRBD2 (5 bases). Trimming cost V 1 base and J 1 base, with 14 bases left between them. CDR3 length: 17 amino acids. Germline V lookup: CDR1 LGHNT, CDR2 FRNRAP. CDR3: CASGLEKSGMSYNEQFF. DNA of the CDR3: TGTGCTAGTGGTTTGGAGAAGAGCGGAATGTCCTACAATGAGCAGTTCTTC. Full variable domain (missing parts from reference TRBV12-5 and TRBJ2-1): DARVTQTPRHKVTEMGQEVTMRCQPILGHNTVFWYRQTMMQGLELLAYFRNRAPLDDSGMPKDRFSAEMPDATLATLKIQPSEPRDSAVYFCASGLEKSGMSYNEQFFGPGTRLTVL.

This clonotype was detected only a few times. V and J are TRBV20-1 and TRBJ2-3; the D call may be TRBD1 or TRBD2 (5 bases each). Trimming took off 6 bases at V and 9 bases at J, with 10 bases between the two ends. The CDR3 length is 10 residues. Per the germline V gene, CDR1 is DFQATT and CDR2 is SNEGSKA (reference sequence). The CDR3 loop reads CSATRGTQYF. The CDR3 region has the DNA TGCAGTGCCACGAGGGGAACGCAGTATTTT.

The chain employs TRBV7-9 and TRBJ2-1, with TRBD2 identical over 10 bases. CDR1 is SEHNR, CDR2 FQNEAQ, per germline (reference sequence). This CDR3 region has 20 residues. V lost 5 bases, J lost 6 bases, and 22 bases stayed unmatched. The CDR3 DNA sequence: TGTGCCAGCAGCATGGGACTTACTGGACTAGCGGCCCTGCGTGGCAATGAGCAGTTCTTC. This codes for CASSMGLTGLAALRGNEQFF.

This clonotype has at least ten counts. In DNA, the CDR3 is TGCAGCGTTGGGACGGCGGCGGGGGCCTACAATGAGCAGTTCTTC. Its translation is CSVGTAAGAYNEQFF. The rearrangement joins TRBV29-1 to TRBJ2-1, with 7 bases matching TRBD2. The CDR3 length is 15 residues. Germline values: CDR1 SQVTM, CDR2 ANQGSEA. The V segment lost 4 bases and the J segment 2 bases; nucleotides outside the gene matches: 8.

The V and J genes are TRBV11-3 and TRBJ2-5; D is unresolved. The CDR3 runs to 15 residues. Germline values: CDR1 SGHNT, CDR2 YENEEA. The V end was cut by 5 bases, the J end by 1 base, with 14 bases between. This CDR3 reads CASSPVGRVQETQYF. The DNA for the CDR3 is TGTGCCAGCAGCCCTGTGGGAAGGGTCCAAGAGACCCAGTACTTC.

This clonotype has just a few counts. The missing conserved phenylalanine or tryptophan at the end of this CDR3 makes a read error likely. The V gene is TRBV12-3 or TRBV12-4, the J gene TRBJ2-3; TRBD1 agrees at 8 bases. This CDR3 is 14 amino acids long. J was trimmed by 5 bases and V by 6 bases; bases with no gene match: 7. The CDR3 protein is CASSATGDGDTQYL. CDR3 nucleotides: TGTGCCAGCAGCGCGACAGGGGATGGAGATACGCAGTATTTA.

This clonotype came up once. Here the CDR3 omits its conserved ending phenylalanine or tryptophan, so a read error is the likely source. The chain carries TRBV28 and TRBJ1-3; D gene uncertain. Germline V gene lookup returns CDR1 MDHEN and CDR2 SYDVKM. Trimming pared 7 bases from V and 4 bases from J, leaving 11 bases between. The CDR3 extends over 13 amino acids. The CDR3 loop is CASTSRLGNTIYL. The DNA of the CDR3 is TGTGCCAGCACCTCCCGGCTGGGAAACACCATATATTTA.

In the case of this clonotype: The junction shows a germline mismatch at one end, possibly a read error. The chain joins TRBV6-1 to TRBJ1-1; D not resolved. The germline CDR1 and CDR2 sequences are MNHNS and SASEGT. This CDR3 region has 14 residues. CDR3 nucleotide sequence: TGTGCCAGTAGTGAAAAGTTCGGGATCACTGAAGCTTACTTT. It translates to CASSEKFGITEAYF.

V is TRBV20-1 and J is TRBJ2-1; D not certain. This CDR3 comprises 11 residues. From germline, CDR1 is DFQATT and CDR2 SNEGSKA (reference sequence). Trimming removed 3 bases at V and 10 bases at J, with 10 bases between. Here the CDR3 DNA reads TGCAGTGCTAGGCCGGCTAAGGAGCAGTTCTTC. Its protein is CSARPAKEQFF.

In DNA, the CDR3 is TGTGCCAGCAGCAGGACAGGGGGAGGCCAAGAGACCCAGTACTTC. It specifies CASSRTGGGQETQYF. The V and J genes are TRBV7-3 and TRBJ2-5; 10 bases agree with TRBD1. Germline CDR1 is SGHTA and CDR2 is FQGTGA. After removal of 5 bases from V and 1 base from J, the junction contained 4 bases not matched to a gene. The CDR3 sequence is 15 residues long.

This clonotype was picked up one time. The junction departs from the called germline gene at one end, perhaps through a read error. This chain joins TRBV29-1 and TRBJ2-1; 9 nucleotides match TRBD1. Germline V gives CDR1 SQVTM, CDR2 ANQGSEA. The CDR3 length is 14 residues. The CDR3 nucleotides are TGCAGCGCTGATGGACAGGGGAACTACTATGAGCATTTCTTC. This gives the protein CSADGQGNYYEHFF.

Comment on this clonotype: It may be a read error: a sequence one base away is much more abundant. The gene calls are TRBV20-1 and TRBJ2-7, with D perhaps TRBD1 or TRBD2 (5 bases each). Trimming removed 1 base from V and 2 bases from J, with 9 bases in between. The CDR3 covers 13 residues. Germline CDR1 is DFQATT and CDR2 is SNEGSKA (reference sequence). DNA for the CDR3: TGCAGTGCTAGAGCGTGGGGACCCTACGAGCAGTACTTC. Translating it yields CSARAWGPYEQYF.

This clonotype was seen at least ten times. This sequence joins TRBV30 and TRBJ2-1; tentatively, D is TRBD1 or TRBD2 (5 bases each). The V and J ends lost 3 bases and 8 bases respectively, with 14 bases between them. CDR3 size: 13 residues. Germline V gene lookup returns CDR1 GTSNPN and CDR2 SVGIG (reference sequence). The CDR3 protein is CAWRGPNNHEQFF. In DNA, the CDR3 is TGTGCCTGGAGGGGACCTAACAATCATGAGCAGTTCTTC.

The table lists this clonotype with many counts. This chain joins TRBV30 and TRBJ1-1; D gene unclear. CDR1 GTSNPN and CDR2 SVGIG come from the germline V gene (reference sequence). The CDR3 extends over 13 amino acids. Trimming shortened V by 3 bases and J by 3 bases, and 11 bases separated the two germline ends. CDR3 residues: CAWRPSGDTEAFF. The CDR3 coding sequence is TGTGCCTGGAGGCCTAGCGGAGACACTGAAGCTTTCTTT.

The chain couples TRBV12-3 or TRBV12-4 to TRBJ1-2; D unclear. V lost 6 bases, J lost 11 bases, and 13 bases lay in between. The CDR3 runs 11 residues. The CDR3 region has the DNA TGTGCCAGCAGCATACAGAGGAGGTACACCTTC. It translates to CASSIQRRYTF.